Listed below are T cell receptor beta chains from one sample, sequenced in a study of T cell responses to AZD1222 COVID-19 vaccine. The method was immunoSEQ multiplex PCR; TCRdb's version includes in-frame clones alone and lacks a portion of them. The sample consists of 50,000 to 70,000 clones, approximately 86% of them appearing once. The sequencing here drew on peripheral blood, taken 28 days after the second AZD1222 dose. The receptors come from an adult who received the AZD1222 COVID-19 vaccine. Each CDR3 is given with its conserved first and last residue. The order of the fields is D gene, J gene, V gene, clone size, CDR3 DNA, CDR3 protein. A D gene is named only where the DNA matches it firmly. Clone sizes are given selectively: once, few, many, or a class where the clone is expanded.

TRBD2 | TRBJ2-7 | TRBV4-1 | NA | TGCGCCAGCAGCCAAGACGGGGGGGCGACGGGGCAGTACTTC | CASSQDGGATGQYF
TRBD2 | TRBJ2-1 | TRBV11-3 | NA | TGTGCCAGCAGCTTAGATGGGCTAGCGGGGCGCTCCTACAATGAGCAGTTCTTC | CASSLDGLAGRSYNEQFF
NA | TRBJ1-2 | TRBV28 | once | TGTGCCAGCAGCCTGGGGGCGAACTATGGCTACACCTTC | CASSLGANYGYTF
NA | TRBJ1-1 | TRBV28 | NA | TGTGCCAGCAGTTTTAAAAGGGTCAGGAACACTGAAGCTTTCTTT | CASSFKRVRNTEAFF
NA | TRBJ2-6 | TRBV19 | NA | TGTGCCAGTAGTATGTCTGGGGCCAACGTCCTGACTTTC | CASSMSGANVLTF
NA | TRBJ2-7 | TRBV28 | NA | TGTGCCACGGGGACCGTGGGCTACGAGCAGTACTTC | CATGTVGYEQYF
NA | TRBJ1-1 | TRBV7-2 | NA | TGTGCCAGCAGCCCACAGCTCTTAAACACTGAAGCTTTCTTT | CASSPQLLNTEAFF
NA | TRBJ1-3 | TRBV6-1 | NA | TGTGCCAGCAGTGAAGCTGGTCAGGAAAACACCATATATTTT | CASSEAGQENTIYF
NA | TRBJ2-5 | TRBV18 | once | TGTGCCAGCTCACCAAGAGGTCTGGAGACCCAGTACTTC | CASSPRGLETQYF
NA | TRBJ1-6 | TRBV7-2 | NA | TGTGCCAGCAGCTTAGGCGCCTCACCCCTCCACTTT | CASSLGASPLHF
TRBD1 | TRBJ2-7 | TRBV29-1 | NA | TGCAGCGTTGATGGGACAGGGTCCTACGAGCAGTACTTC | CSVDGTGSYEQYF
NA | TRBJ1-1 | TRBV6-5 | NA | TGTGCCAGCAAGGGTGGGGACATGAACACTGAAGCTTTCTTT | CASKGGDMNTEAFF
NA | TRBJ1-2 | TRBV4-2 | NA | TGTGCCAGCAGAGAAGAAAGTGTGGGTTCCGACTATGGCTACACCTTC | CASREESVGSDYGYTF
TRBD1 | TRBJ1-4 | TRBV28 | NA | TGTGCCAGCAGTGCCTCGGGACAGTCTTCTGAAAAACTGTTTTTT | CASSASGQSSEKLFF
NA | TRBJ2-1 | TRBV18 | NA | TGTGCCAGCTCACCACCGTCCGGGTTTGATGAGCAGTTCTTC | CASSPPSGFDEQFF
NA | TRBJ1-5 | TRBV6-5 | NA | TGTGCCAGCAGTTACAGGCCGGGTTCCACTCAGCCCCAGCATTTT | CASSYRPGSTQPQHF
NA | TRBJ1-5 | TRBV18 | few | TGTGCCAGCTCACTGACCGGACCTCTTGGGGGCCAGCCCCAGCATTTT | CASSLTGPLGGQPQHF
NA | TRBJ2-5 | TRBV12-3/TRBV12-4 | NA | TGTGCCAGCAGTTTGAAGGGGACCCAGTACTTC | CASSLKGTQYF
NA | TRBJ2-2 | TRBV3-1/TRBV3-2 | NA | TGTGCCAGCAGCCAGCAGGGCGGGACCTCGAACACCGGGGAGCTGTTTTTT | CASSQQGGTSNTGELFF
NA | TRBJ2-1 | TRBV19 | NA | TGTGCCAGTACCATCGGTTTAGGGAAGGGTTATGAGCAGTTCTTC | CASTIGLGKGYEQFF
TRBD1 | TRBJ1-2 | TRBV6-1 | NA | TGTGCCAGCAGTGAAGGGACAGGGGGCAACTATGGCTACACCTTC | CASSEGTGGNYGYTF
NA | TRBJ1-2 | TRBV7-8 | NA | TGTGCCAGCAGCTTAGAACAGGTTCACTATGGCTACACCTTC | CASSLEQVHYGYTF
TRBD1 | TRBJ1-3 | TRBV4-1 | NA | TGCGCCAGCAGCCAAGGAAGGGGCACAGGGGCGCGCGGAAACACCATATATTTT | CASSQGRGTGARGNTIYF
TRBD1 | TRBJ2-1 | TRBV4-1 | NA | TGCGCCAGCAGCGGGGACAGGGGGAATGAGCAGTTCTTC | CASSGDRGNEQFF
NA | TRBJ2-5 | TRBV3-1/TRBV3-2 | NA | TGTGCCAGCAGCCAGGGCCCACAAGAGACCCAGTACTTC | CASSQGPQETQYF
TRBD2 | TRBJ2-2 | TRBV19 | NA | TGTGCCAGTAGTATGCGGACTAGCGGGAGGGCTTGGGAGCTGTTTTTT | CASSMRTSGRAWELFF